This T cell receptor beta chain derives from a study of cytomegalovirus exposure and HLA in healthy donors. General study points: Earlier analysis yielded a pattern in which most TCR beta V segments were productive about 90% or about 30% of the time. DRB1 had the most TCR associations and HLA-C the fewest, a later analysis found, with rates varying by HLA locus.

13 Jbeta primers and 60 Vbeta primers were used for the PCR. Repertoires were generated with immunoSEQ multiplex PCR, while TCRdb's copy carries only in-frame clones and drops some. The profile shows under 200,000 clones, 65% to 80% of them singletons. J gave up 1 base and V 0 bases, and 2 bases lay outside the gene matches. Germline V CDR1 and CDR2: ENHRY, SYGVKD. The CDR3 has 15 amino acids. To note about this clone: Its antigen is not identified.

The material sequenced was PBMCs. The sequence was obtained from a woman between 40 and 55 years old in good health and CMV-seropositive. The chain combines TRBV10-3 with TRBJ1-1; 7 bases align to TRBD1. The CDR3 DNA reads TGTGCCATCAGTGAGTCGGAGGGGGCGAACACTGAAGCTTTCTTT. Residues: CAISESEGANTEAFF.